These T cell receptor beta chains were read from a single sample in a study of beta chain features in type 1 diabetes. Sequencing used immunoSEQ multiplex PCR; TCRdb keeps in-frame clones, though not all of them. The sample yields 390,000 or so clones, about 15% seen once. Sequenced: naive CD4+ T cells from blood. These receptors were taken from a man aged 25 to 40 in good health. Both conserved end residues are part of each CDR3. D genes are given only for firm matches. Expanded clones get a size class; other rows say once, few or many, or leave the size out.

J gene: TRBJ2-1
clone size: -
V gene: TRBV19
D gene: TRBD2
CDR3 protein: CASSIGAGVYNEQFF
CDR3 DNA: TGTGCCAGTAGTATAGGAGCGGGAGTCTACAATGAGCAGTTCTTC

J gene: TRBJ2-7
clone size: -
V gene: TRBV7-6
D gene: -
CDR3 protein: CASSSDGREQYF
CDR3 DNA: TGTGCCAGCAGCTCAGATGGTCGGGAGCAGTACTTC

J gene: TRBJ1-6
clone size: -
V gene: TRBV19
D gene: TRBD1
CDR3 protein: CASRDQGDGSPLHF
CDR3 DNA: TGTGCCAGTAGGGATCAGGGGGACGGTTCACCCCTCCACTTT

J gene: TRBJ2-3
clone size: few
V gene: TRBV18
D gene: -
CDR3 protein: CASSPLMQNTDTQYF
CDR3 DNA: TGTGCCAGCTCACCACTTATGCAGAACACAGATACGCAGTATTTT

J gene: TRBJ2-6
clone size: -
V gene: TRBV9
D gene: TRBD2
CDR3 protein: CASSVGPKSGGYSGANVLTF
CDR3 DNA: TGTGCCAGCAGCGTAGGTCCCAAAAGCGGGGGGTACTCTGGGGCCAACGTCCTGACTTTC

J gene: TRBJ2-3
clone size: -
V gene: TRBV7-7
D gene: -
CDR3 protein: CASSLGNSLDTDTQYF
CDR3 DNA: TGTGCTAGCAGCTTAGGAAATAGCTTAGACACAGATACGCAGTATTTT

J gene: TRBJ2-7
clone size: -
V gene: TRBV13
D gene: -
CDR3 protein: CASRRGRNEQYF
CDR3 DNA: TGTGCCAGCCGCAGGGGTCGCAACGAGCAGTACTTC

J gene: TRBJ2-6
clone size: few
V gene: TRBV19
D gene: -
CDR3 protein: CASDSYRETSSGANVLTF
CDR3 DNA: TGTGCCAGTGATTCGTACCGGGAGACCAGCTCTGGGGCCAACGTCCTGACTTTC

J gene: TRBJ2-4
clone size: -
V gene: TRBV27
D gene: -
CDR3 protein: CASSLSVPYKNIQYF
CDR3 DNA: TGTGCCAGCAGTTTATCAGTTCCCTACAAAAACATTCAGTACTTC

J gene: TRBJ2-7
clone size: few
V gene: TRBV5-4
D gene: TRBD2
CDR3 protein: CASTPVPGRDEQYF
CDR3 DNA: TGTGCCAGCACCCCAGTGCCCGGGAGGGACGAGCAGTACTTC

J gene: TRBJ1-1
clone size: few
V gene: TRBV7-7
D gene: -
CDR3 protein: CASSPQVNTEAFF
CDR3 DNA: TGTGCTAGCAGCCCTCAAGTGAACACTGAAGCTTTCTTT

J gene: TRBJ2-1
clone size: -
V gene: TRBV7-2
D gene: TRBD2
CDR3 protein: CASSSLGLAGDEQFF
CDR3 DNA: TGTGCCAGCAGCTCGCTGGGACTAGCGGGAGATGAGCAGTTCTTC

J gene: TRBJ2-3
clone size: -
V gene: TRBV5-1
D gene: TRBD1
CDR3 protein: CASSPGQTSTDTQYF
CDR3 DNA: TGCGCCAGCAGCCCGGGACAGACTAGCACAGATACGCAGTATTTT

J gene: TRBJ2-2
clone size: few
V gene: TRBV30
D gene: -
CDR3 protein: CAWAPSAGELFF
CDR3 DNA: TGTGCCTGGGCTCCCTCCGCCGGGGAGCTGTTTTTT

J gene: TRBJ2-5
clone size: -
V gene: TRBV9
D gene: -
CDR3 protein: CASSVIPNQETQYF
CDR3 DNA: TGTGCCAGCAGCGTAATTCCGAATCAAGAGACCCAGTACTTC

J gene: TRBJ1-1
clone size: -
V gene: TRBV18
D gene: -
CDR3 protein: CASSPNTEAFF
CDR3 DNA: TGTGCCAGCTCTCCCAACACTGAAGCTTTCTTT

J gene: TRBJ2-3
clone size: -
V gene: TRBV7-2
D gene: TRBD2
CDR3 protein: CASSTQGLAGGTDTQYF
CDR3 DNA: TGTGCCAGCAGCACCCAAGGACTAGCGGGGGGCACAGATACGCAGTATTTT

J gene: TRBJ2-7
clone size: few
V gene: TRBV29-1
D gene: TRBD1
CDR3 protein: CSVTGQGAYEQYF
CDR3 DNA: TGCAGCGTTACGGGACAGGGGGCCTACGAGCAGTACTTC

J gene: TRBJ2-1
clone size: -
V gene: TRBV7-2
D gene: -
CDR3 protein: CASSLAGGAYNEQFF
CDR3 DNA: TGTGCCAGCAGCTTAGCGGGGGGCGCCTACAATGAGCAGTTCTTC

J gene: TRBJ1-5
clone size: -
V gene: TRBV30
D gene: -
CDR3 protein: CAWSVGASNQPQHF
CDR3 DNA: TGTGCCTGGAGTGTAGGTGCTAGCAATCAGCCCCAGCATTTT

J gene: TRBJ2-2
clone size: few
V gene: TRBV2
D gene: -
CDR3 protein: CASSDWNTGELFF
CDR3 DNA: TGTGCCAGCAGTGATTGGAACACCGGGGAGCTGTTTTTT

J gene: TRBJ1-1
clone size: few
V gene: TRBV18
D gene: TRBD1
CDR3 protein: CASSQLATGGTEAFF
CDR3 DNA: TGTGCCAGCTCACAATTGGCGACAGGGGGCACTGAAGCTTTCTTT

J gene: TRBJ2-1
clone size: -
V gene: TRBV7-6
D gene: -
CDR3 protein: CASSLSGTYNEQFF
CDR3 DNA: TGTGCCAGCAGCTTAAGCGGAACGTACAATGAGCAGTTCTTC

J gene: TRBJ2-6
clone size: few
V gene: TRBV11-2
D gene: -
CDR3 protein: CASSLEGSGANVLTF
CDR3 DNA: TGTGCCAGCAGCTTAGAAGGATCCGGGGCCAACGTCCTGACTTTC

J gene: TRBJ2-2
clone size: -
V gene: TRBV5-4
D gene: TRBD2
CDR3 protein: CASSARGSSGNLPGELFF
CDR3 DNA: TGTGCCAGCAGCGCGCGGGGATCTAGCGGAAATCTCCCCGGGGAGCTGTTTTTT

J gene: TRBJ1-2
clone size: -
V gene: TRBV15
D gene: TRBD1
CDR3 protein: CATSRVQGALGYTF
CDR3 DNA: TGTGCCACCAGCAGAGTACAGGGGGCTTTAGGCTACACCTTC

J gene: TRBJ2-1
clone size: -
V gene: TRBV7-3
D gene: -
CDR3 protein: CASSPSGSSYNEQFF
CDR3 DNA: TGTGCCAGCAGCCCAAGCGGAAGCTCCTACAATGAGCAGTTCTTC

J gene: TRBJ1-1
clone size: few
V gene: TRBV30
D gene: -
CDR3 protein: CACNLGQQNTEAFF
CDR3 DNA: TGTGCCTGTAACCTCGGACAGCAGAACACTGAAGCTTTCTTT

J gene: TRBJ2-3
clone size: -
V gene: TRBV4-3
D gene: -
CDR3 protein: CASSPRWGASTDTQYF
CDR3 DNA: TGCGCCAGCAGCCCCCGGTGGGGGGCAAGCACAGATACGCAGTATTTT

J gene: TRBJ1-3
clone size: -
V gene: TRBV30
D gene: TRBD1
CDR3 protein: CAFHRGAGNTIYF
CDR3 DNA: TGTGCCTTCCACAGGGGTGCTGGAAACACCATATATTTT

J gene: TRBJ2-1
clone size: -
V gene: TRBV11-3
D gene: TRBD2
CDR3 protein: CASSLILAGGYNEQFF
CDR3 DNA: TGTGCCAGCAGCTTGATACTAGCGGGAGGGTACAATGAGCAGTTCTTC

J gene: TRBJ1-2
clone size: few
V gene: TRBV5-6
D gene: -
CDR3 protein: CASSWGPGATEGYTF
CDR3 DNA: TGTGCCAGCAGCTGGGGGCCGGGGGCAACGGAAGGCTACACCTTC